One sample yielded the 5 T cell receptor beta chains listed below, sequenced in a study of cytomegalovirus exposure and HLA in healthy donors. PCR was performed using 60 Vbeta and 13 Jbeta primers. The method was immunoSEQ multiplex PCR; TCRdb's version includes in-frame clones alone and lacks a portion of them. Of some 140,000 clones in the sample, roughly four fifths were seen once. The source material was PBMCs. These receptors were collected from a man younger than 45 in good health and CMV-seronegative.

The rearrangement uses TRBV6-1 and TRBJ1-1; D not resolved. The CDR3 loop spans 14 amino acids. CDR1 is MNHNS, CDR2 SASEGT, per germline. The V end was cut by 7 bases, the J end by 0 bases, with 12 bases between. The CDR3 sequence is CASTSVLMNTEAFF. The CDR3 nucleotides read TGTGCCAGCACGAGCGTACTTATGAACACTGAAGCTTTCTTT.

The V gene is TRBV19, the J gene TRBJ1-2; 8 bases map to TRBD1. The germline CDR1 and CDR2 sequences are LNHDA and SQIVND (reference sequence). The CDR3 covers 15 residues. The junction had 5 bases not matched to a gene; V was cut back by 1 base and J by 4 bases. The CDR3 here is CASSIGTGLGYGYTF. CDR3 bases: TGTGCCAGTAGTATAGGGACAGGGCTGGGCTATGGCTACACCTTC.

This chain connects TRBV6-6 to TRBJ2-3; no firm D call. CDR1 and CDR2 (germline): MNHNY, SVGAGI (reference sequence). The CDR3 length is 15 residues. The germline V and J ends were trimmed by 4 bases and 0 bases, with 11 bases remaining between them. The chain's CDR3 is CASSSRGSSTDTQYF. The CDR3 DNA reads TGTGCCAGCAGTTCGCGCGGATCTAGCACAGATACGCAGTATTTT.

To note about this clone: A read error may account for a junction end that differs from germline. The gene calls are TRBV19 and TRBJ2-7, with 14 nucleotides matching TRBD2. The V gene's germline CDR1 is LNHDA and CDR2 SQIVND (reference sequence). There are 16 residues in the CDR3. DNA of the CDR3: TGTGCCACTAGTTGGACTAGCGGGAGGACTGACTACGAGCAGTACTTC. Its translation is CATSWTSGRTDYEQYF.

The genes are TRBV27 and TRBJ1-1, with a weak D call TRBD1 (5 bases). V lost 5 bases, J lost 5 bases, and 15 bases lay in between. Germline V gene lookup returns CDR1 MNHEY and CDR2 SMNVEV (reference sequence). This CDR3 is 14 amino acids long. The CDR3 loop reads CASSPDVGVTEAFF. The CDR3 DNA reads TGTGCCAGCAGTCCGGATGTAGGGGTTACTGAAGCTTTCTTT.